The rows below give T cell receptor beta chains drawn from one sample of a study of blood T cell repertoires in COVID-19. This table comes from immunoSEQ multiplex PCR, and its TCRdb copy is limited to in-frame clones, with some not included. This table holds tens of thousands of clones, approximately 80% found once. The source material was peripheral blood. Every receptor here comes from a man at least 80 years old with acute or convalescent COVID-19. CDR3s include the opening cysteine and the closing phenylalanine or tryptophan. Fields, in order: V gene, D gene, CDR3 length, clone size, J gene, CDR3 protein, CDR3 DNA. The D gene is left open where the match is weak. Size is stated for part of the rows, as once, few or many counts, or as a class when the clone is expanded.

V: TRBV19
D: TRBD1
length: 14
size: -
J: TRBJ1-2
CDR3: CASSSTRGLRGYTF
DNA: TGTGCCAGTAGCTCCACCAGGGGGCTACGAGGCTACACCTTC

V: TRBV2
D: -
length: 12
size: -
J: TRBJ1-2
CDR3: CASTPQIYGYTF
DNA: TGTGCCAGCACCCCTCAGATCTATGGCTACACCTTC

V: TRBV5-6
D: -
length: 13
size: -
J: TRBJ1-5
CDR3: CASSLGGDQPQHF
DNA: TGTGCCAGCAGCCTGGGGGGGGATCAGCCCCAGCATTTT

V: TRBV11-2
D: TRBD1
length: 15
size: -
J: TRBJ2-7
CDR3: CASSSLRDRTYEQYF
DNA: TGTGCCAGCAGCTCTCTCCGGGACAGAACTTACGAGCAGTACTTC

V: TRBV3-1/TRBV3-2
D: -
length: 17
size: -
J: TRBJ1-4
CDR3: CASSPTVNLATNEKLFF
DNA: TGTGCCAGCAGCCCGACAGTCAACCTTGCAACTAATGAAAAACTGTTTTTT

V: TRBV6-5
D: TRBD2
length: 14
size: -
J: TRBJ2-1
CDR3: CASTPGLVNNEQFF
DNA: TGTGCCAGCACCCCGGGACTAGTTAACAATGAGCAGTTCTTC

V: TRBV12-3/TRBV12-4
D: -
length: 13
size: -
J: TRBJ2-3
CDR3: CASSRASTDTQYF
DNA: TGTGCCAGCAGTCGAGCTAGCACAGATACGCAGTATTTT

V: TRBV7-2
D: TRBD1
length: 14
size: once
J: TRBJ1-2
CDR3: CASSRGTAFYGYTF
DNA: TGTGCCAGCAGCCGCGGGACAGCCTTCTATGGCTACACCTTC

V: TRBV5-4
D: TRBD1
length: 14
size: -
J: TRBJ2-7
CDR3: CASSQGQEFYEQYF
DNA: TGTGCCAGCAGCCAGGGACAGGAGTTCTACGAGCAGTACTTC

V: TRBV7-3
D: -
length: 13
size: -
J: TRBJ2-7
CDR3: CASSPAGPYEQYF
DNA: TGTGCCAGCAGCCCAGCAGGCCCCTACGAGCAGTACTTC

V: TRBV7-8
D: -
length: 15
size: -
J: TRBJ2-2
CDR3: CASSLVRADTGELFF
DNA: TGTGCCAGCAGCTTAGTCAGGGCGGACACCGGGGAGCTGTTTTTT

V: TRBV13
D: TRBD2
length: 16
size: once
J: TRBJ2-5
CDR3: CASSQPRSGDGETQYF
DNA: TGTGCCAGCAGCCAACCCCGCAGCGGGGATGGGGAGACCCAGTACTTC

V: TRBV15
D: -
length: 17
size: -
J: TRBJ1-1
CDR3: CATSRTKITIGGTEAFF
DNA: TGTGCCACCAGCAGAACAAAAATTACGATAGGGGGCACTGAAGCTTTCTTT

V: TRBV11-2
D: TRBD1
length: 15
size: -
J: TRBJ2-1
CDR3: CASSFIGQAYNEQFF
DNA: TGTGCCAGCAGCTTTATTGGACAGGCGTACAATGAGCAGTTCTTC

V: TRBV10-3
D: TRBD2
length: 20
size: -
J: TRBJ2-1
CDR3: CAISESSRLAGLSSYNEQFF
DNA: TGTGCCATCAGTGAGTCGAGTAGGCTAGCGGGGCTAAGCTCCTACAATGAGCAGTTCTTC

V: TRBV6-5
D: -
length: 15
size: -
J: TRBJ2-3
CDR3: CASSYAGVGTDTQYF
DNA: TGTGCCAGCAGTTACGCAGGGGTAGGCACAGATACGCAGTATTTT

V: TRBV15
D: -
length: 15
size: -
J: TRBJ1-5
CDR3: CATSQEQDRNQPQHF
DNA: TGTGCCACCAGCCAAGAACAAGACAGGAACCAGCCCCAGCATTTT

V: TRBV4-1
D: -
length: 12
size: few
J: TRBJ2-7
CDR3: CASSSSSDEQYF
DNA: TGCGCCAGCAGCTCATCGAGCGACGAGCAGTACTTC

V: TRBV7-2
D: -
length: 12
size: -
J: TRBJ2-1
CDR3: CASSLAGTPLFF
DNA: TGTGCCAGCAGCTTAGCCGGGACTCCCCTCTTCTTC

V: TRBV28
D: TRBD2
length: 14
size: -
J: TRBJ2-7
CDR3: CASRRGLAAYEQYF
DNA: TGTGCCAGCAGGCGAGGACTAGCGGCCTACGAGCAGTACTTC

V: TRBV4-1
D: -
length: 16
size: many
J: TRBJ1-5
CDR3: CASSQDLDSPNQPQHF
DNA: TGCGCCAGCAGCCAAGATCTAGACAGTCCCAATCAGCCCCAGCATTTT

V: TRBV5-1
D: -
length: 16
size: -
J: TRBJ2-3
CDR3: CASSLALGSGVDTQYF
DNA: TGCGCCAGCAGCTTGGCCTTGGGTTCAGGGGTAGATACGCAGTATTTT

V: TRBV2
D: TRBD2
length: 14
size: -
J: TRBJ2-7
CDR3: CASSDSGARYEQYF
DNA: TGTGCCAGCAGTGATAGCGGGGCGCGGTACGAGCAGTACTTC

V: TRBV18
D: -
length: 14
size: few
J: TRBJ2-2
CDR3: CASSETGNTGELFF
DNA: TGTGCCAGCTCCGAGACAGGCAACACCGGGGAGCTGTTTTTT

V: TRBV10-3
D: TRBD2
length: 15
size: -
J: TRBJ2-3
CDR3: CAISSGRGSTDTQYF
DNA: TGTGCCATCTCCTCGGGGCGGGGGAGCACAGATACGCAGTATTTT

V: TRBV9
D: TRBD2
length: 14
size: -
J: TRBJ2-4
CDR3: CASSPRLAGNIQYF
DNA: TGTGCCAGCAGCCCCAGACTAGCGGGGAACATTCAGTACTTC

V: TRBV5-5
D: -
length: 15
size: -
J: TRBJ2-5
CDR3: CASSPQGGGRETQYF
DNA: TGTGCCAGCAGCCCGCAAGGCGGGGGCCGGGAGACCCAGTACTTC

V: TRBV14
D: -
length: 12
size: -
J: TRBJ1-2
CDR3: CASSQAGYGYTF
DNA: TGTGCCAGCAGCCAAGCGGGCTATGGCTACACCTTC

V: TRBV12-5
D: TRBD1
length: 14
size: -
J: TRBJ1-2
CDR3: CASGLNRGAYGYTF
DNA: TGTGCTAGTGGTTTGAACAGGGGCGCTTATGGCTACACCTTC

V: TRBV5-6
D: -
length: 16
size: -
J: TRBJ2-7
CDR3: CASSLTGPIFTYEQYF
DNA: TGTGCCAGCAGCTTGACAGGGCCCATATTTACCTACGAGCAGTACTTC

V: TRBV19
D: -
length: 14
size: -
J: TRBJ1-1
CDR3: CASSIVGQGPEAFF
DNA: TGTGCCAGTAGTATAGTAGGGCAGGGCCCTGAAGCTTTCTTT

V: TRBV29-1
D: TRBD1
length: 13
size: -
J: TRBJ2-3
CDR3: CSVGQGARDTQYF
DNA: TGCAGCGTTGGACAGGGGGCGAGAGATACGCAGTATTTT

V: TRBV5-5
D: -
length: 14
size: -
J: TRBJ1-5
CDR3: CASSFEGGNQPQHF
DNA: TGTGCCAGCAGCTTTGAGGGCGGGAATCAGCCCCAGCATTTT

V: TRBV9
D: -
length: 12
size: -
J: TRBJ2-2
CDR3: CASSVLTGELFF
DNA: TGTGCCAGCAGCGTCCTCACCGGGGAGCTGTTTTTT

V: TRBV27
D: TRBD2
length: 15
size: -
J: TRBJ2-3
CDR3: CASRRAAGEGDTQYF
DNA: TGTGCCAGCAGGAGGGCTGCGGGGGAGGGCGATACGCAGTATTTT

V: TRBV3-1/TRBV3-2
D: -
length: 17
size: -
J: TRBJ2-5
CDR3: CASSHYAGGKAAETQYF
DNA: TGTGCCAGCAGCCATTACGCCGGAGGCAAGGCCGCGGAGACCCAGTACTTC

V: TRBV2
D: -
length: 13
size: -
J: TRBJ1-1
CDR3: CASREQGNTEAFF
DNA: TGTGCCAGCAGAGAACAGGGTAACACTGAAGCTTTCTTT

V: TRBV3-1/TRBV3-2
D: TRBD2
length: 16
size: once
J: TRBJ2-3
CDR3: CASSQRASGGTDTQYF
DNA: TGTGCCAGCAGTCAGAGGGCTAGCGGGGGCACAGATACGCAGTATTTT

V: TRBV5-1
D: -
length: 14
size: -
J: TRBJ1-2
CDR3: CASSLDDNPYGYTF
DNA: TGCGCCAGCAGCTTGGATGACAACCCCTATGGCTACACCTTC

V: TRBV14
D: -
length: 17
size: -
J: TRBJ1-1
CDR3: CASSPWGGRPGNTEAFF
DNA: TGTGCCAGCAGCCCTTGGGGAGGGCGCCCCGGGAACACTGAAGCTTTCTTT

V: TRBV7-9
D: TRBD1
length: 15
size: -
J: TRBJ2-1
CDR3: CASSPRTGEYNEQFF
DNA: TGTGCCAGCAGCCCCCGGACAGGGGAGTACAATGAGCAGTTCTTC

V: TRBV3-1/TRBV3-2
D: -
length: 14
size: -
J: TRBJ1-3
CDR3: CASSYGTTGNTIYF
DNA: TGTGCCAGCAGCTATGGGACAACAGGAAACACCATATATTTT

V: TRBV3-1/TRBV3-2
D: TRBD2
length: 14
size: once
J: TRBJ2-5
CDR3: CASSHFSGPAGQYF
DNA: TGTGCCAGCAGCCATTTCTCGGGGCCAGCGGGACAGTACTTC

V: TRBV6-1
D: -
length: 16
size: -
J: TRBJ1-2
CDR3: CASSAGDNPANYGYTF
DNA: TGTGCCAGCAGTGCAGGGGACAACCCAGCTAACTATGGCTACACCTTC

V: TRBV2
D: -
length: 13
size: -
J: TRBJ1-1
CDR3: CASRTGLNTEAFF
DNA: TGTGCCAGCAGGACAGGACTGAACACTGAAGCTTTCTTT

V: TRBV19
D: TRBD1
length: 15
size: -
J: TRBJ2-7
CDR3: CASSSTGTGTYEQYF
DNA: TGTGCCAGTAGTTCCACCGGGACAGGGACCTACGAGCAGTACTTC

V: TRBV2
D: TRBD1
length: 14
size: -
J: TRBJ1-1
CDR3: CASRGTGLNTEAFF
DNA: TGTGCCAGCAGGGGGACAGGGTTGAACACTGAAGCTTTCTTT

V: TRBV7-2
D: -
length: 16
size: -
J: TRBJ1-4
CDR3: CASSLGGETRYEKLFF
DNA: TGTGCCAGCAGCTTAGGAGGCGAGACCCGTTATGAAAAACTGTTTTTT

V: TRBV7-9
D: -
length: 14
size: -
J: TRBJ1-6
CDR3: CASRIGGDNSPLHF
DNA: TGTGCCAGCAGAATCGGGGGTGATAATTCACCCCTCCACTTT

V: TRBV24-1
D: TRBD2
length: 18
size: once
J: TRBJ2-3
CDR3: CATPSGTSGYISTDTQYF
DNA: TGTGCCACCCCCTCCGGGACTAGCGGATATATTAGCACAGATACGCAGTATTTT

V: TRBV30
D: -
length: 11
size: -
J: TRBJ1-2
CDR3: CAWSPGSGYTF
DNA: TGTGCCTGGAGTCCCGGGAGTGGCTACACCTTC

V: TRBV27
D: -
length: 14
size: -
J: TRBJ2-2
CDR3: CASSSDKFTGELFF
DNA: TGTGCCAGCAGTTCGGACAAATTCACCGGGGAGCTGTTTTTT

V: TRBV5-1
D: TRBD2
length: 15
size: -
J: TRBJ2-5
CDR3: CASRKIAGGQETQYF
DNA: TGCGCCAGCAGGAAAATAGCGGGGGGGCAAGAGACCCAGTACTTC

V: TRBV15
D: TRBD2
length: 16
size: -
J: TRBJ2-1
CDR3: CATSRTLAATYNEQFF
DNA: TGTGCCACCAGCAGAACGCTAGCGGCCACCTACAATGAGCAGTTCTTC

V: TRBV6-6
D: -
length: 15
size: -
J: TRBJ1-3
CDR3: CASRLTGVSGNTIYF
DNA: TGTGCCAGCAGGTTGACGGGGGTCTCTGGAAACACCATATATTTT

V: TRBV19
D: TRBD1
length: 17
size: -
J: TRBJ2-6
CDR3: CASNKGQGVSGANVLTF
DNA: TGTGCCAGTAATAAGGGACAGGGAGTCTCTGGGGCCAACGTCCTGACTTTC

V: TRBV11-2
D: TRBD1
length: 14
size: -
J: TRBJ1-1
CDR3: CVSSHSNRGSEAFF
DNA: TGTGTCAGCAGCCACTCAAACAGGGGATCTGAAGCTTTCTTT

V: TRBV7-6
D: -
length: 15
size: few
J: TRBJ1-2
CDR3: CASRFVWGRSRGYTF
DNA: TGTGCCAGCAGGTTCGTCTGGGGGCGCAGCCGGGGCTACACCTTC

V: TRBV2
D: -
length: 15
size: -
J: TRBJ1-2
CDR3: CASSDRERVNYGYTF
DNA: TGTGCCAGCAGTGACCGGGAGAGGGTTAACTATGGCTACACCTTC